This T cell receptor beta chain was obtained from a study of CD8 T cells in Susac syndrome. Purification of the CD8+ and CD4+ T cells relied on negative isolation, and TEMRA cells underwent FACS enrichment. The CDR3 sequence is 15 residues long. Germline loops: CDR1 LGHDT, CDR2 YNNKEL (reference sequence). V lost 4 bases, J lost 2 bases, and 12 bases lay in between. RNA in amounts of about 0.45 to 1 ug was reverse transcribed with random hexamers. Amplification of TCR beta CDR3 used immunoSEQ multiplex PCR across 54 Vbeta and 13 Jbeta. TCRdb analysed the immunoSEQ multiplex PCR reads with MiXCR anew, one entry per CDR3 protein. This table has approximately 190,000 distinct CDR3 sequences, approximately 95% appearing once.

V gene TRBV3-1 combines with J gene TRBJ1-5; D is possibly TRBD1 (5 bases). Sequenced sample: CD4+ T cells from PBMCs. The TCR sequence derives from a human donor in good health. The CDR3 coding sequence is TGTGCCAGCAGCCCCAGGGATAGGGGCAATCAGCCCCAGCATTTT. Its translation is CASSPRDRGNQPQHF.